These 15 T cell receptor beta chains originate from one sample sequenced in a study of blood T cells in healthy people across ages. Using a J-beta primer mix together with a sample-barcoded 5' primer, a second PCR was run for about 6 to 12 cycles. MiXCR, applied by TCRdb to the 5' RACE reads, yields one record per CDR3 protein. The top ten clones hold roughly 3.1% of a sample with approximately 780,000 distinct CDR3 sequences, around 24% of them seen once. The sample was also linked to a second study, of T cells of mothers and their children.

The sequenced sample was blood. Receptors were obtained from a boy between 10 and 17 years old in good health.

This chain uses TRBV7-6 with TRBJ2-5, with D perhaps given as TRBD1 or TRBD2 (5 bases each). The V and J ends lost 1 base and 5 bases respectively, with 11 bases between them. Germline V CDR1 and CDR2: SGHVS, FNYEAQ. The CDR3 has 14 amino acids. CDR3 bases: TGTGCCAGCAGCTTAGGGGGGTTCGGCGAGACCCAGTACTTC. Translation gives CASSLGGFGETQYF.

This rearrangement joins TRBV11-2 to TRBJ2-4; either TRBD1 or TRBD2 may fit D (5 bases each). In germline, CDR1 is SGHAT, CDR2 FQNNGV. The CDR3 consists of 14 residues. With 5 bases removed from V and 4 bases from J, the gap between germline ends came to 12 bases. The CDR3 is CASSPSWGKNIQYF. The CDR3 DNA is TGTGCCAGCAGCCCCTCGTGGGGGAAAAACATTCAGTACTTC.

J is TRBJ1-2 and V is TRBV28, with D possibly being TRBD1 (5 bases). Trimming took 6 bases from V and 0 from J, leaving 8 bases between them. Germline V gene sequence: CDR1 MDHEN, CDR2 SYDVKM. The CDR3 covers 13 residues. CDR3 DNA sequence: TGTGCCAGCAGGAGGGACGCTAACTATGGCTACACCTTC. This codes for CASRRDANYGYTF.

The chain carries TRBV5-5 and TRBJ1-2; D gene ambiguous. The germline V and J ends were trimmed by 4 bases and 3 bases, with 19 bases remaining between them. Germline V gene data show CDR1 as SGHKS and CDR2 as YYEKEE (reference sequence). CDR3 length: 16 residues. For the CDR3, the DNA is TGTGCCAGCAGCCCCCTGGGTCGCTCTCGGGACTATGGCTACACCTTC. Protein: CASSPLGRSRDYGYTF.

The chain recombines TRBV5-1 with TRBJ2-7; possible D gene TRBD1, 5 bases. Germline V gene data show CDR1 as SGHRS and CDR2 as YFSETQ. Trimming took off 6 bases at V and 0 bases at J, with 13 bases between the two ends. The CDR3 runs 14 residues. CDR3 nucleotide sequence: TGCGCCAGCACTTACCAGGGTAGCTCCTACGAGCAGTACTTC. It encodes CASTYQGSSYEQYF.

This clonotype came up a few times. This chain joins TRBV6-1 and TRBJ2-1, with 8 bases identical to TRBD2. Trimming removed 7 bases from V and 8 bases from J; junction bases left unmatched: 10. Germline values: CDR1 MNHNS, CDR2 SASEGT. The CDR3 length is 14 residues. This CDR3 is CASKRGLDFHEQFF. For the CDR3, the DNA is TGTGCCAGCAAAAGGGGACTAGACTTCCATGAGCAGTTCTTC.

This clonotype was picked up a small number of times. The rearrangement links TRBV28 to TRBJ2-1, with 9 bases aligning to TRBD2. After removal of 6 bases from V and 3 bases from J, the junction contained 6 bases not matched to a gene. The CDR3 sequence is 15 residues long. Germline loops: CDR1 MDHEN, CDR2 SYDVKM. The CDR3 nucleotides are TGTGCCAGCAGCATCCGGCGGGGGGGCTACAATGAGCAGTTCTTC. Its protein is CASSIRRGGYNEQFF.

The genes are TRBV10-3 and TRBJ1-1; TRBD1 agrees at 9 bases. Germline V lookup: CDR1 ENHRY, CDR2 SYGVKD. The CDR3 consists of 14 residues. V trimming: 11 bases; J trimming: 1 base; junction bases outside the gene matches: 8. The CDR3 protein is CAVQGAQGNTEAFF. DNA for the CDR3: TGTGCCGTACAGGGGGCGCAGGGGAACACTGAAGCTTTCTTT.

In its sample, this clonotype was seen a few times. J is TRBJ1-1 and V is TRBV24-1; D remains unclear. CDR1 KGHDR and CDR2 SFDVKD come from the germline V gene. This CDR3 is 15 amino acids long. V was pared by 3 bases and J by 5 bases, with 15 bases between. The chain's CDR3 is CATSDPTNGVTEAFF. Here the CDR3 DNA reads TGTGCCACCAGTGATCCTACTAATGGGGTAACTGAAGCTTTCTTT.

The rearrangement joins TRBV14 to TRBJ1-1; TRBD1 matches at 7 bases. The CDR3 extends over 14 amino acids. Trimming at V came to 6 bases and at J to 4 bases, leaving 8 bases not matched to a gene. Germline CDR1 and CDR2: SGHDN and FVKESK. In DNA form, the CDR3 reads TGTGCCAGCAGTCTTAACAGGGGAGGCACTGAAGCTTTCTTT. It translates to CASSLNRGGTEAFF.

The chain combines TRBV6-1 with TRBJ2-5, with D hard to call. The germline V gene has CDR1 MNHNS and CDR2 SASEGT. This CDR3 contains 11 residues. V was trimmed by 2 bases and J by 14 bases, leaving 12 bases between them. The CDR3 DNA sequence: TGTGCCAGCAGTGAAACTCATTTTAACTACTTC. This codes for CASSETHFNYF.

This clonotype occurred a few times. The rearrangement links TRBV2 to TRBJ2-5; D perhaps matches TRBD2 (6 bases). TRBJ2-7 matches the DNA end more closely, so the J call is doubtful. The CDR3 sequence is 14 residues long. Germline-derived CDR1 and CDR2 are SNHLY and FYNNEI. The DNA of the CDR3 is TGTGCCAGCAGGGCGGACCGCCTCGGGGGCGAGCAGTACTTC. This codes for CASRADRLGGEQYF.

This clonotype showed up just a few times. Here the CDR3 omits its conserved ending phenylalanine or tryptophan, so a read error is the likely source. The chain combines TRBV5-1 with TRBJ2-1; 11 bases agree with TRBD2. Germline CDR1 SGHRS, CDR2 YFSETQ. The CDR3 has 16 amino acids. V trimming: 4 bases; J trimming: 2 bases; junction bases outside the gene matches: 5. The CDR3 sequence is CASSEGSGGAYNEQFL. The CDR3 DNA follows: TGCGCCAGCAGCGAGGGTAGCGGGGGGGCCTACAATGAGCAGTTCCTC.

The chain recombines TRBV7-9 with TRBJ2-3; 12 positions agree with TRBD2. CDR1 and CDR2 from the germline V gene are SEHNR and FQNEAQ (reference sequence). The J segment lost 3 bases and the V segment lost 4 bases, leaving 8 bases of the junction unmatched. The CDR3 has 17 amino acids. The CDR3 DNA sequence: TGTGCCAGCAGCTCAACGCTGACTAGCGGGGGAACAGATACGCAGTATTTT. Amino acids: CASSSTLTSGGTDTQYF.

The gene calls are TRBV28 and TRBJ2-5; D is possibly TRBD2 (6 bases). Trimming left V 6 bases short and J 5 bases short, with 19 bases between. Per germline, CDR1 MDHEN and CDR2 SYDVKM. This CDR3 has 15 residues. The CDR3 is CASSLGRGYGETQYF. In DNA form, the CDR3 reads TGTGCCAGCAGCCTCGGGCGGGGTTATGGGGAGACCCAGTACTTC. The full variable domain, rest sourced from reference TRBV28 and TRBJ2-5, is DVKVTQSSRYLVKRTGEKVFLECVQDMDHENMFWYRQDPGLGLRLIYFSYDVKMKEKGDIPEGYSVSREKKERFSLILESASTNQTSMYLCASSLGRGYGETQYFGPGTRLLVL.